The 17 T cell receptor beta chains listed next were all sequenced from one sample in a study of metastatic and nonmetastatic thyroid tumors. Thyroid surgery was performed in patients who had received no treatment beforehand. MiXCR reprocessed the PCR reads for TCRdb. Counted here are about 20,000 clones, 21% occurring once; the ten biggest clones make up about a sixth. The sequencing sample was made of tumor tissue. Receptors originate from a female donor with papillary thyroid cancer or a benign thyroid nodule (not recorded which). Some clones in this sample may be carry-over from other donors' samples.

This clone was detected many times. The chain couples TRBV20-1 to TRBJ1-1; maybe TRBD1 (5 bases). V was pared by 3 bases and J by 7 bases, with 21 bases between. The CDR3 sequence is 15 residues long. Germline CDR1 reads DFQATT; CDR2 reads SNEGSKA (reference sequence). CDR3 residues: CSASGGLEQTIEAFF. CDR3 nucleotides: TGCAGTGCTAGTGGGGGTCTGGAACAGACAATTGAAGCTTTCTTT.

This clone was seen repeatedly, ten times or more. A junction boundary mismatches the germline segment, possibly from a read error. This chain joins TRBV6-1 and TRBJ1-6, with a weak D call TRBD1 (5 bases). The CDR3 is made up of 15 amino acids. From germline, CDR1 is MNHNS and CDR2 SASEGT. The CDR3 DNA reads TGTGCCAGCAGGGAAGGGACGGCGAAGGGTTCACCCCTCCACTTT. Protein product: CASREGTAKGSPLHF.

This clone was seen only a few times. The sample has other DNA sequences that encode this CDR3 too. The rearrangement joins TRBV6-1 to TRBJ2-1, with TRBD2 matching 7 bases. J gave up 9 bases and V 5 bases, and 7 bases lay outside the gene matches. Germline V gene lookup returns CDR1 MNHNS and CDR2 SASEGT. The CDR3 is 13 residues long. CDR3 DNA sequence: TGTGCCAGCAGTTTTTTAGCGGGTGGTGAGCAGTTCTTC. Translated: CASSFLAGGEQFF.

In its sample, this clone was seen many times. V usage is TRBV5-6 and J usage is TRBJ1-2; 9 bases fit TRBD1. Per germline, CDR1 SGHDT and CDR2 YYEEEE. Trimming took 4 bases from V and 8 from J; bases not matched to a gene: 6. The length of the CDR3 is 13 residues. The CDR3 spells CASSQGQGFGYTF. The CDR3 DNA is TGTGCCAGCAGCCAGGGACAGGGTTTCGGCTACACCTTC.

This clone was counted only a few times. The chain recombines TRBV20-1 with TRBJ1-6; 7 bases agree with TRBD1. The germline gives CDR1 DFQATT, CDR2 SNEGSKA (reference sequence). J was trimmed by 5 bases and V by 6 bases; bases with no gene match: 7. The CDR3 spans 14 residues. As DNA, the CDR3 is TGCAGTGCGCTTTTAGGGGGCCATAATTCACCCCTCCACTTT. Protein product: CSALLGGHNSPLHF.

Ten or more counts support this clone. The V call is TRBV7-9, the J call TRBJ1-2; perhaps TRBD1 as D (6 bases). The CDR3 contains 13 residues. Germline V gene data show CDR1 as SEHNR and CDR2 as FQNEAQ (reference sequence). Deletions cut 3 bases from V and 2 bases from J, with 7 bases between. CDR3 sequence (DNA): TGTGCCAGCAGCTTCACAGGGAACTATGGCTACACCTTC. Translated, it gives CASSFTGNYGYTF.

The V call is TRBV28, the J call TRBJ2-7; TRBD1 might be the D (6 bases). Germline CDR1 is MDHEN and CDR2 is SYDVKM. Trimming pared 7 bases from V and 0 bases from J, leaving 10 bases between. The CDR3 has 13 amino acids. In nucleotides, the CDR3 is TGTGCCAGCACCCAGGGGTCCTCCTACGAGCAGTACTTC. Translating it yields CASTQGSSYEQYF.

In this sample, this clone turned up a few times. The chain is built from TRBV2 and TRBJ1-3; D not certain. The CDR3 covers 14 residues. Germline V CDR1 and CDR2: SNHLY, FYNNEI. V was clipped by 1 base and J by 1 base, with 5 bases between them. The CDR3 loop is CASSEVGSGNTIYF. The CDR3 region has the DNA TGTGCCAGCAGTGAAGTCGGGTCTGGAAACACCATATATTTT.

In its sample, this clone was seen many times. The V call is TRBV12-3 or TRBV12-4, the J call TRBJ1-5; D is possibly TRBD1 (6 bases). The CDR3 covers 13 residues. The ends were cut back, 4 bases at V and 4 bases at J, with 8 bases in the middle. The CDR3 spells CASSYRENQPQHF. As DNA, the CDR3 is TGTGCCAGCAGTTACAGGGAAAATCAGCCCCAGCATTTT.

The V call is TRBV30, the J call TRBJ2-7, with TRBD1 identical over 8 bases. Germline CDR1 is GTSNPN and CDR2 is SVGIG (reference sequence). V shed 7 bases, J shed 0 bases, and the junction held 5 bases outside the gene matches. The CDR3 is made up of 13 amino acids. The chain's CDR3 is CASTGTGSYEQYF. In DNA, the CDR3 is TGTGCCTCGACCGGGACAGGCTCCTACGAGCAGTACTTC.

This clone was found a few times. One base away lies a much larger clone, so this may be a sequencing read error. The chain uses TRBV7-8 and TRBJ2-1; D gene uncertain. The length of the CDR3 is 12 residues. CDR1 and CDR2 from the germline V gene are SGHVS and FQNEAQ. CDR3 residues: CAISQRLGEQFF. In nucleotides, the CDR3 is TGTGCCATCAGCCAGAGACTCGGGGAGCAGTTCTTC.

In its sample, this clone ranks as medium-sized. The chain employs TRBV12-3 or TRBV12-4 and TRBJ1-2; TRBD1 matches at 8 bases. J was trimmed by 1 base and V by 6 bases; bases with no gene match: 10. This CDR3 contains 16 residues. For the CDR3, the DNA is TGTGCCAGCAGAGCGACAGGGGCGTCACGTAACTATGGCTACACCTTC. Its translation is CASRATGASRNYGYTF.

This clone was seen a handful of times. The chain joins TRBV6-5 to TRBJ1-2, with D unresolved. Germline V CDR1 and CDR2: MNHEY, SVGAGI. CDR3 length: 17 residues. Trimming left V 0 bases short and J 8 bases short, with 22 bases between. This CDR3 reads CASSYSSSAANIGGYTF. The CDR3 coding sequence is TGTGCCAGCAGTTACTCGAGTTCGGCAGCTAACATCGGGGGCTACACCTTC.

This sequence joins TRBV4-1 and TRBJ2-7; TRBD1 is a possible D gene (5 bases). Germline CDR1 reads MGHRA; CDR2 reads YSYEKL. There are 12 residues in the CDR3. Trimming stripped 5 bases from V and 3 bases from J, with 8 bases between. This CDR3 reads CASSSDSYEQYF. For the CDR3, the DNA is TGCGCCAGCAGCTCCGACAGCTACGAGCAGTACTTC.

This clone has ten or more counts. The chain combines TRBV4-2 with TRBJ1-4, with D unresolved. Trimming took 7 bases from V and 2 from J, leaving 17 bases between them. Germline V CDR1 and CDR2: LGHNA, YNFKEQ. The CDR3 has 16 residues. The DNA for the CDR3 is TGTGCCAGCACCACCAAAATCGGGGTGACTAATGAAAAACTGTTTTTT. As protein: CASTTKIGVTNEKLFF.

This clone was found many times. V usage is TRBV28 and J usage is TRBJ2-7; 9 positions agree with TRBD1. V dropped 2 bases and J dropped 3; count of bases not matched to a gene: 5. In germline, CDR1 is MDHEN, CDR2 SYDVKM. The CDR3 spans 15 residues. This CDR3 is CASSLIGQGNYEQYF. CDR3 nucleotides: TGTGCCAGCAGTTTAATCGGACAGGGGAACTACGAGCAGTACTTC.

In the case of this clone: The junction does not match germline at one end; this may be a read error. The chain recombines TRBV7-6 with TRBJ1-2; no reliable D call. The CDR3 has 15 amino acids. The germline V gene has CDR1 SGHVS and CDR2 FNYEAQ. Written as DNA, the CDR3 is TGTGCCAGCAGCCCTATCTCGGGGTCTTTCTATGTCTACACCTTC. The encoded protein is CASSPISGSFYVYTF. The entire variable domain, with the rest obtained from reference TRBV7-6 and TRBJ1-2, is as follows: GAGVSQSPRYKVTKRGQDVALRCDPISGHVSLYWYRQALGQGPEFLTYFNYEAQQDKSGLPNDRFSAERPEGSISTLTIQRTEQRDSAMYRCASSPISGSFYVYTFGSGTRLTVV.